The 31 T cell receptor beta chains below come from one sample, sequenced in a study of CD8 T cells in Susac syndrome. Reverse transcription of about 0.45 to 1 ug RNA was performed with random hexamers. In TCRdb, the immunoSEQ multiplex PCR reads were re-called with MiXCR into one record per CDR3 protein. The sample shows 150,000 to 200,000 distinct CDR3 sequences, about 91% of them seen only once. Sequencing was carried out using CD4+ T cells from PBMCs. The source is a human donor in good health.

The V gene is TRBV5-1, the J gene TRBJ2-5, with 7 bases lining up with TRBD2. V lost 2 bases and J lost 1; bases outside the gene matches: 8. There are 16 residues in the CDR3. Germline assignment: CDR1 SGHRS and CDR2 YFSETQ. CDR3 protein: CASSLLAGGIQETQYF. CDR3 nucleotide sequence: TGCGCCAGCAGCTTACTAGCCGGGGGGATCCAAGAGACCCAGTACTTC. Together with reference TRBV5-1 and TRBJ2-5, the CDR3 gives the full variable domain: KAGVTQTPRYLIKTRGQQVTLSCSPISGHRSVSWYQQTPGQGLQFLFEYFSETQRNKGNFPGRFSGRQFSNSRSEMNVSTLELGDSALYLCASSLLAGGIQETQYFGPGTRLLVL.

This rearrangement joins TRBV6-1 to TRBJ2-2; 8 bases line up with TRBD1. V shed 3 bases and J 6 bases; nucleotides not matched to a gene: 9. The germline gives CDR1 MNHNS, CDR2 SASEGT. The CDR3 sequence is 16 residues long. CDR3 sequence: CASSESMDRDPGELFF. The CDR3 coding sequence is TGTGCCAGCAGTGAGTCCATGGACAGGGATCCCGGGGAGCTGTTTTTT.

The chain is built from TRBV2 and TRBJ2-7; D possibly corresponds to TRBD1 (7 bases). Trimming took 6 bases from V and 3 from J, leaving 24 bases between them. CDR1 and CDR2 (germline): SNHLY, FYNNEI. The CDR3 totals 17 residues. CDR3: CASSGFLRQGGRYEQYF. Here the CDR3 DNA reads TGTGCCAGCAGCGGATTCCTTCGACAGGGAGGTCGCTACGAGCAGTACTTC.

The chain employs TRBV5-1 and TRBJ1-3; perhaps TRBD1 as D (5 bases). CDR3 length: 15 residues. Germline lookup yields CDR1 SGHRS and CDR2 YFSETQ. Trimming stripped 3 bases from V and 0 bases from J, with 10 bases between. CDR3 DNA sequence: TGCGCCAGCAGCTCCACAGGTCTCTCTGGAAACACCATATATTTT. Amino acid sequence: CASSSTGLSGNTIYF. The whole variable domain, filled in from reference TRBV5-1 and TRBJ1-3, reads KAGVTQTPRYLIKTRGQQVTLSCSPISGHRSVSWYQQTPGQGLQFLFEYFSETQRNKGNFPGRFSGRQFSNSRSEMNVSTLELGDSALYLCASSSTGLSGNTIYFGEGSWLTVV.

The chain carries TRBV4-3 and TRBJ2-1; D might be TRBD1 (6 bases). Germline loops: CDR1 LGHNA, CDR2 YSLEER. The CDR3 runs 16 residues. Deletions cut 3 bases from V and 9 bases from J, with 21 bases between. The CDR3 DNA reads as TGCGCCAGCAGCCAGGATGCCAACAGGGATAGGGGTGAGCAGTTCTTC. It encodes CASSQDANRDRGEQFF.

The rearrangement uses TRBV5-1 and TRBJ1-4, with D possibly TRBD1 on 5 matching bases. V lost 6 bases, J lost 5 bases, and 17 bases lay in between. Germline V gives CDR1 SGHRS, CDR2 YFSETQ. The CDR3 covers 15 residues. The CDR3 DNA sequence: TGCGCCAGCACCATAATCGGGGGGATGAATGAAAAACTGTTTTTT. Protein sequence: CASTIIGGMNEKLFF. The full variable domain, rest sourced from reference TRBV5-1 and TRBJ1-4, is KAGVTQTPRYLIKTRGQQVTLSCSPISGHRSVSWYQQTPGQGLQFLFEYFSETQRNKGNFPGRFSGRQFSNSRSEMNVSTLELGDSALYLCASTIIGGMNEKLFFGSGTQLSVL.

The rearrangement joins TRBV19 to TRBJ1-5; D is unresolved. The CDR3 runs 17 residues. CDR1 is LNHDA and CDR2 is SQIVND in the germline V gene (reference sequence). V was cut by 0 bases and J by 0 bases, with 12 bases left in between. The CDR3 is CASSIDGNGYSNQPQHF. The CDR3 nucleotides are TGTGCCAGTAGTATAGATGGCAACGGGTATAGCAATCAGCCCCAGCATTTT.

This clonotype was detected only a few times. In DNA, the CDR3 is TGTGCCAGCAGTTACTGGTCCGGGGTGGACTATGGCTACACCTTC. Translated: CASSYWSGVDYGYTF. This chain links TRBV6-5 with TRBJ1-2; D remains ambiguous. Trimming pared 1 base from V and 3 bases from J, leaving 12 bases between. From germline, CDR1 is MNHEY and CDR2 SVGAGI. The CDR3 has 15 residues.

J is TRBJ1-2 and V is TRBV23-1, with 8 bases aligning to TRBD1. TRBV23-1 is placed among ORFs of uncertain function. V lost 0 bases and J lost 0; bases outside the gene matches: 21. The CDR3 has 22 amino acids. CDR3 sequence (DNA): TGCGCCAGCAGTCAATCGCCGAGACAGGGGCCCAACCCGGTCTTAGCTAACTATGGCTACACCTTC. It codes for CASSQSPRQGPNPVLANYGYTF.

The V and J genes are TRBV5-1 and TRBJ2-1, with D unclear. Germline V lookup: CDR1 SGHRS, CDR2 YFSETQ. Trimming removed 0 bases at V and 8 bases at J, with 15 bases between. The CDR3 loop spans 15 amino acids. The CDR3 DNA reads as TGCGCCAGCAGCTTGGTGGTTGGACCTCGAGATGAGCAGTTCTTC. Its translation: CASSLVVGPRDEQFF.

In nucleotides, the CDR3 is TGCGCCAGCAGCTTGACACCAATGAACACTGAAGCTTTCTTT. Protein: CASSLTPMNTEAFF. This sequence joins TRBV5-1 and TRBJ1-1; D gene unclear. Germline lookup yields CDR1 SGHRS and CDR2 YFSETQ. Trimming removed 1 base from V and 0 bases from J, with 7 bases in between. The CDR3 contains 14 residues.

The genes are TRBV6-4 and TRBJ2-7; no clear D. The CDR3 has 10 amino acids. Germline values: CDR1 MRHNA, CDR2 SNTAGT. V lost 2 bases, J lost 12 bases, and 8 bases lay in between. The CDR3 nucleotides read TGTGCCAGCAGTGACAGGTTCCCGTACTTC. Its translation is CASSDRFPYF.

The chain has TRBV18 and TRBJ1-5; TRBD1 might be the D (5 bases). CDR1 KGHSH and CDR2 LQKENI come from the germline V gene. This CDR3 has 14 residues. Trimming cost V 5 bases and J 2 bases, with 10 bases left between them. The CDR3 DNA follows: TGTGCCAGCTCAGCAGGGAACGGCAATCAGCCCCAGCATTTT. Protein product: CASSAGNGNQPQHF. Using reference TRBV18 and TRBJ1-5 for the parts outside the CDR3, the full variable domain is NAGVMQNPRHLVRRRGQEARLRCSPMKGHSHVYWYRQLPEEGLKFMVYLQKENIIDESGMPKERFSAEFPKEGPSILRIQQVVRGDSAAYFCASSAGNGNQPQHFGDGTRLSIL.

V usage is TRBV5-6 and J usage is TRBJ1-6; no reliable D call. This CDR3 has 16 amino acids. Trimming took 4 bases from V and 0 from J, leaving 11 bases between them. Germline lookup yields CDR1 SGHDT and CDR2 YYEEEE. The CDR3 DNA follows: TGTGCCAGCAGCCAAGACCCGAGCTCCTATAATTCACCCCTCCACTTT. Protein product: CASSQDPSSYNSPLHF.

This chain links TRBV27 with TRBJ1-6; possible D gene TRBD1, 5 bases. This CDR3 spans 14 amino acids. Germline assignment: CDR1 MNHEY and CDR2 SMNVEV (reference sequence). With 4 bases removed from V and 9 bases from J, the gap between germline ends came to 13 bases. The CDR3 DNA follows: TGTGCCAGCAGTTGGCAGGGTCCCCCTTCACCCCTCCACTTT. Translating it yields CASSWQGPPSPLHF.

The CDR3 DNA reads as TGTGCCAGCAGTTACTCGGGGGCCTTGAACACTGAAGCTTTCTTT. The encoded protein is CASSYSGALNTEAFF. The genes are TRBV6-5 and TRBJ1-1; TRBD1 might be the D (6 bases). The V end lost 0 bases, the J end lost 0 bases, and 8 bases lay between the germline ends. Germline CDR1 MNHEY, CDR2 SVGAGI. This CDR3 is 15 amino acids long.

The chain recombines TRBV9 with TRBJ2-1; TRBD2 aligns across 8 bases. The junction had 3 bases not matched to a gene; V was cut back by 0 bases and J by 7 bases. The CDR3 consists of 14 residues. Germline V gene sequence: CDR1 SGDLS, CDR2 YYNGEE. The CDR3 loop reads CASSVVSGANEQFF. In DNA form, the CDR3 reads TGTGCCAGCAGCGTAGTTAGCGGGGCGAATGAGCAGTTCTTC.

This chain links TRBV18 with TRBJ2-5, with unresolved D. The germline V gene has CDR1 KGHSH and CDR2 LQKENI. This CDR3 has 12 amino acids. V dropped 6 bases and J dropped 5 bases, with 10 bases sitting between them. Here the CDR3 reads CASSNSAETQYF. In nucleotides, the CDR3 is TGTGCCAGCTCCAACTCGGCGGAGACCCAGTACTTC.

V is TRBV11-2 and J is TRBJ2-7; either TRBD1 or TRBD2 may fit D (6 bases each). The V gene's germline CDR1 is SGHAT and CDR2 FQNNGV. With 5 bases removed from V and 5 bases from J, the gap between germline ends came to 16 bases. The CDR3 spans 14 residues. Written as DNA, the CDR3 is TGTGCCAGCAGCCCCGGTGGGGGGCCCCACGAGCAGTACTTC. Protein: CASSPGGGPHEQYF.

J is TRBJ1-6 and V is TRBV6-1; tentatively, D is TRBD1 (6 bases). Germline V gene sequence: CDR1 MNHNS, CDR2 SASEGT. V lost 5 bases and J 4 bases, leaving 9 bases between the germline ends. This CDR3 is 14 amino acids long. The CDR3 DNA reads as TGTGCCAGCAGTAAGACAGGATATAATTCACCCCTCCACTTT. Protein: CASSKTGYNSPLHF.

The chain combines TRBV28 with TRBJ1-4; 8 positions match TRBD1. With 8 bases clipped from V and 5 bases from J, the junction kept 7 bases outside the gene matches. Per the germline V gene, CDR1 is MDHEN and CDR2 is SYDVKM. The CDR3 loop spans 14 amino acids. The CDR3 DNA follows: TGTGCCAGCGGGTGGACAGGGCTCAATGAAAAACTGTTTTTT. It is translated as CASGWTGLNEKLFF.

The chain carries TRBV7-2 and TRBJ2-5; D not resolved. Trimming pared 1 base from V and 2 bases from J, leaving 8 bases between. This CDR3 is 14 amino acids long. Germline CDR1 reads SGHTA; CDR2 reads FQGNSA. The CDR3 sequence is CASSLGGQQETQYF. DNA of the CDR3: TGTGCCAGCAGCTTAGGTGGGCAGCAAGAGACCCAGTACTTC.

This clonotype was counted a single time. Written as DNA, the CDR3 is TGCGCCAGCAGCCTGTCATCTGGGCCATACTACGAGCAGTACTTC. It encodes CASSLSSGPYYEQYF. The gene calls are TRBV4-3 and TRBJ2-7; no reliable D call. The CDR3 runs to 15 residues. The V end lost 4 bases, the J end lost 3 bases, and 16 bases lay between the germline ends. Germline V lookup: CDR1 LGHNA, CDR2 YSLEER.

The chain couples TRBV7-6 to TRBJ2-2, with 14 nucleotides matching TRBD2. Germline V gene data show CDR1 as SGHVS and CDR2 as FNYEAQ. The CDR3 has 17 amino acids. The V gene end was trimmed by 5 bases and the J gene end by 3 bases; junction bases not matched to a gene: 5. CDR3 residues: CASSPTSGRADTGELFF. The CDR3 region has the DNA TGTGCCAGCAGCCCGACTAGCGGGAGGGCGGACACCGGGGAGCTGTTTTTT.

The CDR3 is CASSPAGGVNSPLHF. In nucleotides, the CDR3 is TGTGCCAGCAGCCCCGCAGGGGGCGTTAATTCACCCCTCCACTTT. J is TRBJ1-6 and V is TRBV7-6, with TRBD1 identical over 8 bases. The V and J ends lost 5 bases and 6 bases, in that order; junction bases with no gene match: 6. The germline CDR1 and CDR2 sequences are SGHVS and FNYEAQ. The CDR3 has 15 residues.

The chain joins TRBV20-1 to TRBJ2-1; tentatively, D is TRBD2 (5 bases). The length of the CDR3 is 11 residues. V lost 5 bases to trimming and J lost 5 bases, with 7 bases between them. In germline, CDR1 is DFQATT, CDR2 SNEGSKA (reference sequence). CDR3 sequence: CSAFGDNEQFF. The CDR3 DNA follows: TGCAGTGCTTTCGGGGACAATGAGCAGTTCTTC.

J is TRBJ2-7 and V is TRBV5-1, with D tentatively TRBD1 or TRBD2 (5 bases each). Trimming left V 5 bases short and J 4 bases short, with 19 bases between. Germline-derived CDR1 and CDR2 are SGHRS and YFSETQ. This CDR3 is built from 15 residues. The CDR3 DNA sequence: TGCGCCAGCAGTCCGACCCCGGGACCCCCATACGAGCAGTACTTC. The encoded protein is CASSPTPGPPYEQYF. The variable domain in full, with the rest retrieved from reference TRBV5-1 and TRBJ2-7, is KAGVTQTPRYLIKTRGQQVTLSCSPISGHRSVSWYQQTPGQGLQFLFEYFSETQRNKGNFPGRFSGRQFSNSRSEMNVSTLELGDSALYLCASSPTPGPPYEQYFGPGTRLTVT.

V usage is TRBV29-1 and J usage is TRBJ2-1, with D tentatively TRBD2 (6 bases). CDR1 and CDR2 from the germline V gene are SQVTM and ANQGSEA. The V gene lost 2 bases and the J gene lost 9 bases, with 20 bases spanning the gap. CDR3 size: 15 residues. CDR3 sequence: CSVEKNSGGASEQFF. In nucleotides, the CDR3 is TGCAGCGTTGAAAAGAATAGCGGTGGGGCCAGTGAGCAGTTCTTC.

The chain is built from TRBV6-6 and TRBJ1-2; D is undetermined. V was cut by 4 bases and J by 8 bases, with 14 bases left in between. The germline gives CDR1 MNHNY, CDR2 SVGAGI (reference sequence). CDR3 length equals 13 residues. CDR3 loop: CASSLTDGGGYTF. DNA for the CDR3: TGTGCCAGCAGTTTGACGGATGGCGGAGGCTACACCTTC.

The count of this clonotype is one. V gene TRBV24-1 combines with J gene TRBJ2-1, with 14 bases aligning to TRBD2. This CDR3 has 15 amino acids. V was pared by 7 bases and J by 7 bases, with 5 bases of the junction left unmatched. CDR1 is KGHDR, CDR2 SFDVKD, per germline. CDR3 sequence: CATRGTSGRGNEQFF. In DNA, the CDR3 is TGTGCCACCAGGGGGACTAGCGGGAGAGGGAATGAGCAGTTCTTC.

The V call is TRBV12-3 or TRBV12-4, the J call TRBJ2-6; D not resolved. V was trimmed by 5 bases and J by 4 bases, leaving 12 bases between them. The CDR3 covers 15 residues. The CDR3 nucleotides read TGTGCCAGCAGTGCGAACACGGGCGGGGCCAACGTCCTGACTTTC. This sequence encodes CASSANTGGANVLTF.